This is a list of T cell receptor beta chains from one sample in a study of PD-1 blockade in classical Hodgkin lymphoma. Only in-frame clones appear in the TCRdb table, and some are missing; sequencing was by immunoSEQ multiplex PCR. The sample has some 100,000 clones, approximately 92% seen once. This specimen was peripheral blood mononuclear cells (PBMCs), taken at baseline. These receptors were obtained from a human donor with classical Hodgkin lymphoma. The CDR3 runs from the conserved cysteine through the conserved F or W. The D gene is left open where the match is weak. Size is stated for part of the rows, as once, few or many counts, or as a class when the clone is expanded.

TRBJ2-7,TRBV27,.,.,CASSSFRVAREQYF,TGTGCCAGCAGTTCGTTCAGGGTAGCTCGGGAGCAGTACTTC
TRBJ2-4,TRBV5-8,TRBD1,.,CASSSVRGLANKYF,TGTGCCAGCAGCTCCGTCAGGGGGCTAGCCAACAAGTACTTC
TRBJ2-5,TRBV29-1,TRBD2,.,CSVVGSLAGGGLETQYF,TGCAGCGTTGTGGGTTCCTTAGCGGGAGGCGGTTTGGAGACCCAGTACTTC
TRBJ2-5,TRBV2,.,.,CASSRVWGQETQYF,TGTGCCAGCAGCCGAGTTTGGGGGCAAGAGACCCAGTACTTC
TRBJ1-5,TRBV27,.,once,CASRQGNQPQHF,TGTGCCAGTCGACAGGGCAATCAGCCCCAGCATTTT
TRBJ2-5,TRBV7-2,TRBD2,.,CASSPGLATGTQYF,TGTGCCAGCAGTCCGGGACTAGCAACAGGGACCCAGTACTTC
TRBJ1-2,TRBV29-1,.,.,CSVAVNRNGYTF,TGCAGCGTTGCGGTGAACAGGAATGGCTACACCTTC
TRBJ1-2,TRBV11-2,.,.,CASSHQGQGAFYGYTF,TGTGCCAGCAGCCACCAAGGGCAGGGCGCCTTCTATGGCTACACCTTC
TRBJ2-7,TRBV6-1,.,.,CASSEATYEQYF,TGTGCCAGCAGTGAAGCGACGTACGAGCAGTACTTC
TRBJ2-7,TRBV29-1,TRBD2,once,CSVARLAGTYEQYF,TGCAGCGTTGCTCGACTAGCGGGAACCTACGAGCAGTACTTC
TRBJ2-3,TRBV27,.,.,CASSLGRPTDTQYF,TGTGCCAGCAGTTTAGGCCGGCCCACAGATACGCAGTATTTT
TRBJ2-1,TRBV23-1,.,.,CVQAGNEQFF,TGCGTACAAGCCGGTAATGAGCAGTTCTTC
TRBJ2-5,TRBV5-1,.,.,CASSLEAGRNQETQYF,TGCGCCAGCAGCTTGGAGGCAGGGCGGAATCAAGAGACCCAGTACTTC
TRBJ2-7,TRBV2,TRBD2,.,CASSGLAGNEQYF,TGTGCCAGCAGTGGGCTAGCGGGAAACGAGCAGTACTTC
TRBJ2-1,TRBV30,TRBD1,.,CARDRGNEQFF,TGTGCCAGAGACAGGGGGAATGAGCAGTTCTTC
TRBJ2-2,TRBV7-7,.,once,CASSARLNTGELFF,TGTGCCAGCAGCGCCAGATTGAACACCGGGGAGCTGTTTTTT
TRBJ2-1,TRBV4-1,TRBD1,once,CASSRSGTDYNEQFF,TGCGCCAGCAGCCGGAGTGGGACAGACTACAATGAGCAGTTCTTC
TRBJ2-2,TRBV18,.,.,CASSPRSRATGELFF,TGTGCCAGCTCACCAAGGTCCAGGGCCACCGGGGAGCTGTTTTTT
TRBJ2-5,TRBV7-9,.,.,CASSLLWREETQYF,TGTGCCAGCAGCTTATTATGGCGGGAAGAGACCCAGTACTTC
TRBJ1-2,TRBV12-5,TRBD1,.,CASGTPRDRDRTNYGYTF,TGTGCTAGTGGGACCCCCCGGGACAGGGACCGTACTAACTATGGCTACACCTTC
TRBJ2-1,TRBV23-1,.,few,CASSRNPSCGDNEQFF,TGCGCCAGCAGTCGAAATCCATCTTGCGGTGACAATGAGCAGTTCTTC
TRBJ2-7,TRBV25-1,TRBD2,.,CASTTKAGTSEREQYF,TGTGCCAGCACCACTAAGGCAGGGACTAGCGAGAGGGAGCAGTACTTC
TRBJ2-2,TRBV25-1,TRBD2,.,CASSVRTSGSTGELFF,TGTGCCAGCAGTGTCCGGACTAGCGGGAGTACCGGGGAGCTGTTTTTT
TRBJ2-1,TRBV2,TRBD1,.,CASIWTGEKNEQFF,TGTGCCAGCATCTGGACAGGGGAGAAGAATGAGCAGTTCTTC
TRBJ2-5,TRBV6-5,TRBD1,.,CASSYYRGETQYF,TGTGCCAGCAGTTACTACAGGGGAGAGACCCAGTACTTC
TRBJ1-3,TRBV18,.,.,CASSVGTPGRSSGNTIYF,TGTGCCAGCTCGGTCGGGACACCCGGGAGGAGCTCTGGAAACACCATATATTTT
TRBJ1-1,TRBV28,.,.,CAGCDRMNTEAFF,TGTGCCGGTTGTGACAGAATGAACACTGAAGCTTTCTTT
TRBJ1-1,TRBV5-4,TRBD1,.,CASSHQGTGITEAFF,TGTGCCAGCAGCCATCAAGGGACAGGGATCACTGAAGCTTTCTTT
TRBJ2-5,TRBV30,TRBD2,.,CAWSVPREGHETQYF,TGTGCCTGGAGTGTACCGCGGGAGGGCCACGAGACCCAGTACTTC
TRBJ2-5,TRBV9,TRBD2,.,CASSVTIGTSGVQETQYF,TGTGCCAGCAGCGTGACCATAGGGACTAGCGGGGTCCAAGAGACCCAGTACTTC
TRBJ1-5,TRBV30,.,.,CAWRHRESGNQPQHF,TGTGCCTGGAGGCACAGGGAATCAGGCAATCAGCCCCAGCATTTT
TRBJ1-5,TRBV6-1,.,.,CASSPLNQPQHF,TGTGCCAGCAGCCCCCTGAATCAGCCCCAGCATTTT
TRBJ2-7,TRBV19,.,.,CASSMDGTTSYEQYF,TGTGCCAGTAGTATGGACGGGACAACCTCCTACGAGCAGTACTTC
TRBJ2-7,TRBV11-2,.,.,CASSLGSAYEQYF,TGTGCCAGCAGCTTAGGTAGCGCATACGAGCAGTACTTC
TRBJ2-6,TRBV29-1,.,.,CSVSVGALTGANVLTF,TGCAGCGTTAGCGTGGGGGCATTAACTGGGGCCAACGTCCTGACTTTC
TRBJ1-5,TRBV30,.,.,CAWNLGFSPNQPQHF,TGTGCCTGGAATTTGGGCTTTTCCCCCAATCAGCCCCAGCATTTT
TRBJ2-7,TRBV5-5,.,.,CASTSEPSSSYEQYF,TGTGCCAGCACCTCGGAGCCTAGCAGCTCCTACGAGCAGTACTTC
TRBJ2-4,TRBV2,.,.,CASSQGGGTKNIQYF,TGTGCCAGCAGTCAGGGAGGGGGGACCAAAAACATTCAGTACTTC
TRBJ2-1,TRBV5-1,.,.,CASSLVFSGELGNEQFF,TGCGCCAGCAGCTTGGTGTTCAGTGGGGAACTGGGCAATGAGCAGTTCTTC
TRBJ1-4,TRBV5-6,.,.,CASSLITAGNEKLFF,TGTGCCAGCAGCTTGATTACGGCAGGGAATGAAAAACTGTTTTTT
TRBJ1-1,TRBV6-5,.,.,CASSSLGSGTEAFF,TGTGCCAGCAGTTCCCTTGGAAGTGGCACTGAAGCTTTCTTT
TRBJ2-1,TRBV7-9,.,.,CASSWNGDNEQFF,TGTGCCAGCAGCTGGAACGGTGACAATGAGCAGTTCTTC
TRBJ1-2,TRBV28,TRBD1,.,CASSRRQGNYGYTF,TGTGCCAGCAGTCGTCGACAGGGGAACTATGGCTACACCTTC
TRBJ1-1,TRBV10-3,.,.,CAISEGKVNTEAFF,TGTGCCATCAGTGAGGGGAAGGTGAACACTGAAGCTTTCTTT
TRBJ2-7,TRBV29-1,.,.,CSTRQGREQYF,TGCAGCACCCGGCAGGGGCGGGAGCAGTACTTC
TRBJ2-5,TRBV2,.,.,CASRGTVREQYF,TGTGCCAGCAGAGGGACTGTAAGGGAGCAGTACTTC
TRBJ1-2,TRBV5-1,TRBD1,.,CASSLRGTGDYGYTF,TGCGCCAGCAGCTTGAGGGGGACAGGGGACTATGGCTACACCTTC
TRBJ1-5,TRBV30,.,.,CAWSVGNSLRQPQHF,TGTGCCTGGAGTGTAGGGAACAGTCTTCGACAGCCCCAGCATTTT